These 23 T cell receptor beta chains share one sample of origin, sequenced in a study of OX40 agonist ivuxolimab in advanced cancers. Produced via immunoSEQ multiplex PCR; TCRdb's table is partial and in-frame only. There are tens of thousands of clones in the sample; about 87% occur only once, and 9.5% to 12% lies in the top ten. Specimen: CD4+ or CD8+ T cells sorted from blood, collected in a trial of the OX40 agonist ivuxolimab. All receptors come from an adult with an advanced solid tumor such as melanoma, head and neck, liver or kidney cancer.

This clone has a single count. V is TRBV11-2 and J is TRBJ1-1; perhaps TRBD1 as D (6 bases). With 4 bases removed from V and 4 bases from J, the gap between germline ends came to 13 bases. Germline V gene data show CDR1 as SGHAT and CDR2 as FQNNGV. CDR3 length equals 14 residues. CDR3 amino acids: CASSSPGVVTEAFF. Here the CDR3 DNA reads TGTGCCAGCAGCTCTCCAGGGGTGGTCACTGAAGCTTTCTTT.

The V gene is TRBV5-1, the J gene TRBJ1-2; no clear D. Germline V gene data show CDR1 as SGHRS and CDR2 as YFSETQ. With 0 bases removed from V and 6 bases from J, the gap between germline ends came to 15 bases. This CDR3 spans 15 amino acids. The CDR3 DNA is TGCGCCAGCAGCTTGGAAGGGAACCCGTGGGATGGCTACACCTTC. Translating gives CASSLEGNPWDGYTF.

This rearrangement joins TRBV29-1 to TRBJ1-5; D unresolved. CDR3 size: 13 residues. V was clipped by 4 bases and J by 5 bases, with 12 bases between them. Germline CDR1 is SQVTM and CDR2 is ANQGSEA. CDR3 in DNA: TGCAGCGTTGCTAGAGGGCCCGATCAGCCCCAGCATTTT. The encoded protein is CSVARGPDQPQHF.

The V call is TRBV29-1, the J call TRBJ2-1; D is perhaps TRBD1 or TRBD2 (6 bases each). Germline V gene sequence: CDR1 SQVTM, CDR2 ANQGSEA. The CDR3 length is 11 residues. V lost 6 bases, J lost 7 bases, and 10 bases lay in between. The CDR3 sequence is CSVGAGNEQFF. In DNA, the CDR3 is TGCAGCGTGGGGGCGGGGAATGAGCAGTTCTTC.

The chain couples TRBV28 to TRBJ2-1; possible D gene TRBD1, 6 bases. This CDR3 has 15 amino acids. CDR1 and CDR2 (germline): MDHEN, SYDVKM. Trimming took 5 bases from V and 0 from J, leaving 11 bases between them. CDR3 amino acids: CASSPRRGSYNEQFF. In nucleotides, the CDR3 is TGTGCCAGCAGTCCCCGCAGGGGCTCCTACAATGAGCAGTTCTTC.

The chain joins TRBV21-1 to TRBJ1-4; TRBD1 is taken as the D call from the table, unchecked against the DNA. TRBV21-1 is a listed pseudogene. This CDR3 spans 16 amino acids. The chain's CDR3 is CASSKVERQGYEKLFF. In DNA, the CDR3 is TGTGCCAGCAGCAAAGTAGAAAGACAGGGGTATGAAAAACTGTTTTTT.

The chain employs TRBV7-2 and TRBJ2-7, with TRBD2 matching 8 bases. This CDR3 spans 14 amino acids. The trim removed 5 bases at V and 3 bases at J, leaving 6 bases unmatched. Per the germline V gene, CDR1 is SGHTA and CDR2 is FQGNSA. CDR3 nucleotide sequence: TGTGCCAGCAGCCACCCGGGACTAGACTACGAGCAGTACTTC. This translates into CASSHPGLDYEQYF. Together with reference TRBV7-2 and TRBJ2-7, the CDR3 gives the full variable domain: GAGVSQSPSNKVTEKGKDVELRCDPISGHTALYWYRQSLGQGLEFLIYFQGNSAPDKSGLPSDRFSAERTGGSVSTLTIQRTQQEDSAVYLCASSHPGLDYEQYFGPGTRLTVT.

The rearrangement joins TRBV30 to TRBJ2-1, with 8 bases lining up with TRBD2. This CDR3 has 12 residues. V dropped 3 bases and J dropped 7; count of bases not matched to a gene: 2. The germline CDR1 and CDR2 sequences are GTSNPN and SVGIG (reference sequence). The CDR3 DNA is TGTGCCTGGAGCCCTAGCGGGAATGAGCAGTTCTTC. Its translation: CAWSPSGNEQFF.

This rearrangement joins TRBV9 to TRBJ2-7; TRBD1 matches at 11 bases. The CDR3 runs to 15 residues. J lost 3 bases, V lost 4 bases, and 6 bases had no gene match. Germline V gene lookup returns CDR1 SGDLS and CDR2 YYNGEE. The CDR3 DNA is TGTGCCAGCAGCCCTCGGACAGGGGGCAGCTACGAGCAGTACTTC. Translating it yields CASSPRTGGSYEQYF.

This clone was seen a few times. This chain uses TRBV5-1 with TRBJ2-3; D may correspond to TRBD1 or TRBD2 (5 bases each). V lost 2 bases to trimming and J lost 3 bases, with 19 bases between them. The germline V gene encodes CDR1 SGHRS and CDR2 YFSETQ. The CDR3 covers 17 residues. The CDR3 protein is CASSLTAPGPKTDTQYF. The CDR3 DNA sequence: TGCGCCAGCAGCTTAACCGCCCCGGGACCTAAGACAGATACGCAGTATTTT.

This chain connects TRBV7-7 to TRBJ2-7, with D maybe TRBD1 (6 bases). V was trimmed by 2 bases and J by 5 bases, leaving 16 bases between them. CDR3 length equals 15 residues. The germline gives CDR1 SSHAT, CDR2 FNYEAQ (reference sequence). The CDR3 is CASSLSPRGNDEQYF. For the CDR3, the DNA is TGTGCCAGCAGCTTATCTCCCAGGGGTAACGACGAGCAGTACTTC.

This sequence joins TRBV27 and TRBJ2-7; tentatively, D is TRBD2 (6 bases). The length of the CDR3 is 18 residues. V shed 2 bases and J shed 0 bases, with 20 bases lying between them. Germline CDR1 reads MNHEY; CDR2 reads SMNVEV (reference sequence). CDR3 in amino acids: CASSLGSILASNSYEQYF. CDR3 DNA sequence: TGTGCCAGCAGTTTAGGGTCGATACTAGCTTCGAACTCCTACGAGCAGTACTTC.

The V and J genes are TRBV7-9 and TRBJ1-2; unclear D gene. V lost 1 base and J lost 4, with 4 bases in between. Germline CDR1 is SEHNR and CDR2 is FQNEAQ (reference sequence). The CDR3 runs to 12 residues. The CDR3, as DNA: TGTGCCAGCAGCTTAGACACCTATGGCTACACCTTC. Encoded protein: CASSLDTYGYTF.

The gene calls are TRBV28 and TRBJ2-3, with 9 bases fitting TRBD2. Trimming took 5 bases from V and 2 from J; bases not matched to a gene: 5. The germline CDR1 and CDR2 sequences are MDHEN and SYDVKM. The CDR3 totals 15 residues. The CDR3 here is CASSELAGLTDTQYF. CDR3 coding DNA: TGTGCCAGCAGTGAACTAGCGGGCCTCACAGATACGCAGTATTTT.

The sample holds a few counts of this clone. This chain links TRBV7-9 with TRBJ1-2; no definite D call. V was pared by 5 bases and J by 4 bases, with 8 bases between. CDR1 SEHNR and CDR2 FQNEAQ come from the germline V gene (reference sequence). CDR3 length: 12 residues. This CDR3 reads CASSADPYGYTF. CDR3 DNA: TGTGCCAGCAGCGCCGACCCCTATGGCTACACCTTC.

This rearrangement joins TRBV27 to TRBJ1-5, with TRBD1 identical over 9 bases. This CDR3 is built from 16 residues. The germline gives CDR1 MNHEY, CDR2 SMNVEV (reference sequence). The trim removed 5 bases at V and 7 bases at J, leaving 12 bases unmatched. The CDR3 reads CASSLSLDRGEQPQHF. Here the CDR3 DNA reads TGTGCCAGCAGTCTTTCGCTGGACAGGGGTGAACAGCCCCAGCATTTT.

This rearrangement joins TRBV28 to TRBJ2-1, with D possibly being TRBD1 (6 bases). Per germline, CDR1 MDHEN and CDR2 SYDVKM. V was cut by 2 bases and J by 0 bases, with 11 bases left in between. This CDR3 region has 16 residues. The CDR3 region is CASSLDGGDSYNEQFF. CDR3 sequence (DNA): TGTGCCAGCAGTTTAGATGGGGGCGACTCCTACAATGAGCAGTTCTTC.

The chain is built from TRBV14 and TRBJ2-7; D ambiguous. Germline CDR1 SGHDN, CDR2 FVKESK. Trimming stripped 0 bases from V and 3 bases from J, with 6 bases between. This CDR3 spans 13 amino acids. The CDR3 nucleotides read TGTGCCAGCAGCCAAGATGACCACTACGAGCAGTACTTC. The encoded protein is CASSQDDHYEQYF.

The chain couples TRBV29-1 to TRBJ2-1; 7 nucleotides align to TRBD2. Unmatched junction bases numbered 10, after V lost 1 base and J lost 4 bases. The length of the CDR3 is 16 residues. Per the germline V gene, CDR1 is SQVTM and CDR2 is ANQGSEA. The CDR3 spells CSVEGGSELWYNEQFF. CDR3 coding DNA: TGCAGCGTTGAAGGCGGGAGTGAATTGTGGTACAATGAGCAGTTCTTC.

The chain couples TRBV30 to TRBJ1-1, with a tentative D call TRBD1 (5 bases). From germline, CDR1 is GTSNPN and CDR2 SVGIG (reference sequence). The CDR3 extends over 13 amino acids. Trimming pared 4 bases from V and 3 bases from J, leaving 12 bases between. This chain's CDR3 is CAWNLGTDTEAFF. The DNA for the CDR3 is TGTGCCTGGAACCTCGGGACTGACACTGAAGCTTTCTTT.

In this sample, this clone turned up a few times. This chain uses TRBV7-6 with TRBJ2-7; 11 nucleotides align to TRBD1. CDR1 and CDR2 from the germline V gene are SGHVS and FNYEAQ. The CDR3 covers 14 residues. Unmatched junction bases numbered 6, after V lost 5 bases and J lost 6 bases. CDR3 nucleotide sequence: TGTGCCAGCAGCCTTCGGACAGGGGGCTCCGAGCAGTACTTC. Protein sequence: CASSLRTGGSEQYF.

This clone occurred a few times. The chain combines TRBV7-9 with TRBJ1-2, with a possible D match to TRBD1 (6 bases). The CDR3 totals 14 residues. V was clipped by 1 base and J by 6 bases, with 12 bases between them. Germline V gene lookup returns CDR1 SEHNR and CDR2 FQNEAQ (reference sequence). DNA for the CDR3: TGTGCCAGCAGCTTAGTGGGGGGCGCCGATGGCTACACCTTC. Translated: CASSLVGGADGYTF.

The genes are TRBV7-6 and TRBJ2-7, with D possibly matching TRBD1 (6 bases). The CDR3 has 14 residues. Germline V lookup: CDR1 SGHVS, CDR2 FNYEAQ. V gave up 3 bases and J gave up 7 bases, with 16 bases separating them. The CDR3 region is CASSLAGEVGEQYF. In nucleotides, the CDR3 is TGTGCCAGCAGCTTGGCAGGGGAAGTCGGGGAGCAGTACTTC.